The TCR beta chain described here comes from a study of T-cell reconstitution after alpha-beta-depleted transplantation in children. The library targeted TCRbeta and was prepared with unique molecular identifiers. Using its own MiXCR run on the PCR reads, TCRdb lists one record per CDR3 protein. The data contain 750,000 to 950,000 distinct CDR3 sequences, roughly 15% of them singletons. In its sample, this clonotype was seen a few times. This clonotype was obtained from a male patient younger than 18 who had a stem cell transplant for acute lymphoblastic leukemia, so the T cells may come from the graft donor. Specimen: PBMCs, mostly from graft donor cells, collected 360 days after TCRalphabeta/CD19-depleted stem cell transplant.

CDR3 DNA sequence: TGCAGCGTGACCTTAGCGATCACCTACAATGAGCAGTTCTTC. It is translated as CSVTLAITYNEQFF. V is TRBV29-1 and J is TRBJ2-1; tentatively, D is TRBD2 (5 bases). Trimming left V 6 bases short and J 2 bases short, with 14 bases between. Germline-derived CDR1 and CDR2 are SQVTM and ANQGSEA. The CDR3 is made up of 14 amino acids.